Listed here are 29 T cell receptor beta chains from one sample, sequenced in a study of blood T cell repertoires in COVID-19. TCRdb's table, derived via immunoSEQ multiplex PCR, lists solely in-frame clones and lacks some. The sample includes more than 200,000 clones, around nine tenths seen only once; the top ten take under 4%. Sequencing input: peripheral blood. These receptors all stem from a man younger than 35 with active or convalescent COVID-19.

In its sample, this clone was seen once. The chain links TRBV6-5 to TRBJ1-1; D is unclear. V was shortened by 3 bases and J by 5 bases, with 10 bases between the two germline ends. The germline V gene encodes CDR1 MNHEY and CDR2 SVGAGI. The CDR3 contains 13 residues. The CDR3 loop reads CASSYPGGTEAFF. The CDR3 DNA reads TGTGCCAGCAGTTATCCGGGAGGGACTGAAGCTTTCTTT.

Here the CDR3 DNA reads TGTGCCAGCAGCCAAGATATGGAGACAGTCAATCAGCCCCAGCATTTT. It specifies CASSQDMETVNQPQHF. V usage is TRBV3-1 (or the pseudogene TRBV3-2) and J usage is TRBJ1-5, with a tentative D call TRBD1 (5 bases). The CDR3 covers 16 residues. Germline V gene sequence: CDR1 LGHDT, CDR2 YNNKEL (reference sequence). Trimming pared 0 bases from V and 3 bases from J, leaving 12 bases between.

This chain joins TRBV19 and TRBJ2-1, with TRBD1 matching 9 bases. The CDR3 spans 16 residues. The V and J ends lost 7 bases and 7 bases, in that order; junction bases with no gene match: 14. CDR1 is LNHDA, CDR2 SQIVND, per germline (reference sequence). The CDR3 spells CASTPGRDRVTNEQFF. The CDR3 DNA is TGTGCCAGTACCCCCGGGCGGGACAGGGTAACAAATGAGCAGTTCTTC.

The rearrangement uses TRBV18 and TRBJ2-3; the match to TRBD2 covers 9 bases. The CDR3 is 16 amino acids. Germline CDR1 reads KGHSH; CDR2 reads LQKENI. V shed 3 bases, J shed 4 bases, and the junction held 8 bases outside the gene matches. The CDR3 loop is CASSPIRGGAADTQYF. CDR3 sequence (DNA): TGTGCCAGCTCACCGATACGCGGGGGGGCCGCAGATACGCAGTATTTT.

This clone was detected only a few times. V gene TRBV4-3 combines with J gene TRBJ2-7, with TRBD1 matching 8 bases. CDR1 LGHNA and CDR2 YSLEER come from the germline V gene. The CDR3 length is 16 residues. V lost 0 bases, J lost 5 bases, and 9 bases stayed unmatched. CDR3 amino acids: CASSQDSGQVGNEQYF. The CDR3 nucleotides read TGCGCCAGCAGCCAAGATTCGGGACAGGTAGGCAACGAGCAGTACTTC.

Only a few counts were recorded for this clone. CDR3 in amino acids: CSVGTLTSAGYTF. CDR3 bases: TGCAGCGTTGGCACTTTGACTTCTGCTGGCTACACCTTC. The J gene is TRBJ1-2, the V gene TRBV29-1; D not resolved. Germline CDR1 and CDR2: SQVTM and ANQGSEA. The CDR3 runs to 13 residues. The V and J ends lost 4 bases and 7 bases respectively, with 16 bases between them.

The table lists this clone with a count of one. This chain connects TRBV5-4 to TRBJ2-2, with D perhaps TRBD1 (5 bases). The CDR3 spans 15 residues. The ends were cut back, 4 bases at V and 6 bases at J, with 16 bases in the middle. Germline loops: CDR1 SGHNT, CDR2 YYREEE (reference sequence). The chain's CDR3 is CASSAPGSVAGELFF. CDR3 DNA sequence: TGTGCCAGCAGCGCGCCAGGGTCAGTGGCCGGGGAGCTGTTTTTT.

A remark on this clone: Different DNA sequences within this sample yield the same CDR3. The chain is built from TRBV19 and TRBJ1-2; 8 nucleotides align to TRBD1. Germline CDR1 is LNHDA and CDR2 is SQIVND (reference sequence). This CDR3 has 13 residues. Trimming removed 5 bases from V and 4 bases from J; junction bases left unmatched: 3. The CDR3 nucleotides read TGTGCCAGTAGTCTTCAGGGGGCCTATGGCTACACCTTC. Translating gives CASSLQGAYGYTF.

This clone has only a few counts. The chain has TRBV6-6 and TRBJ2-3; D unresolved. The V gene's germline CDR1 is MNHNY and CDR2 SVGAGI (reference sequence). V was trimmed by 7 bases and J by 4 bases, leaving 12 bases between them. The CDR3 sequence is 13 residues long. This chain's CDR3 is CASNENPPDTQYF. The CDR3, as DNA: TGTGCCAGCAATGAGAACCCCCCAGATACGCAGTATTTT.

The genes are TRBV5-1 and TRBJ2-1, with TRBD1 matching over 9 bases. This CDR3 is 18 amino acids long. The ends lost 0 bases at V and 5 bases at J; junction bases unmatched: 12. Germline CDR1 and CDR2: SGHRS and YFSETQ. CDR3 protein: CASSLGLQGANSDNEQFF. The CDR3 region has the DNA TGCGCCAGCAGCTTGGGTTTACAGGGGGCAAACAGTGACAATGAGCAGTTCTTC.

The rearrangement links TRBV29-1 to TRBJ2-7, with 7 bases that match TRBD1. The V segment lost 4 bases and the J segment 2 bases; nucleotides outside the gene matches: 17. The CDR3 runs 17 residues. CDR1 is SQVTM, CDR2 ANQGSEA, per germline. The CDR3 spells CSVANRIPGTATYEQYF. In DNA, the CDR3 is TGCAGCGTTGCGAACCGTATCCCCGGGACAGCGACCTACGAGCAGTACTTC.

In DNA, the CDR3 is TGTGCCAGTAGTATAAAAGGGGTAACAGATACGCAGTATTTT. Translation: CASSIKGVTDTQYF. The chain carries TRBV19 and TRBJ2-3; a possible D gene is TRBD1 (5 bases). Germline CDR1 is LNHDA and CDR2 is SQIVND (reference sequence). V lost 2 bases and J lost 3, with 9 bases in between. The CDR3 is 14 residues long.

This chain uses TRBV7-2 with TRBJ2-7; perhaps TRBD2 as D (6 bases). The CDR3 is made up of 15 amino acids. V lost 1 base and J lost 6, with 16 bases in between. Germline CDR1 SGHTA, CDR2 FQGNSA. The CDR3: CASSLDGGFSSEQYF. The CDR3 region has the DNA TGTGCCAGCAGCTTAGACGGGGGATTTAGCTCCGAGCAGTACTTC.

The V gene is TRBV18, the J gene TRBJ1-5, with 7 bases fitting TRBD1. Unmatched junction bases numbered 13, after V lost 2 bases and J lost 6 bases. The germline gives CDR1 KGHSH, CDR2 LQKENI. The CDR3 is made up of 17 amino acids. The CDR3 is CASSPGQTQGPGQPQHF. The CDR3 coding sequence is TGTGCCAGCTCACCAGGACAGACACAGGGGCCGGGTCAGCCCCAGCATTTT.

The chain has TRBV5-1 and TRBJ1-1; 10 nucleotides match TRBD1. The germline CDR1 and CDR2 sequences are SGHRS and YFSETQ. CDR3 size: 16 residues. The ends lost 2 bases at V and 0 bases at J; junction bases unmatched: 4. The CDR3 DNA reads TGCGCCAGCAGCTTAGGACAGGGGGGGATGAACACTGAAGCTTTCTTT. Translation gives CASSLGQGGMNTEAFF.

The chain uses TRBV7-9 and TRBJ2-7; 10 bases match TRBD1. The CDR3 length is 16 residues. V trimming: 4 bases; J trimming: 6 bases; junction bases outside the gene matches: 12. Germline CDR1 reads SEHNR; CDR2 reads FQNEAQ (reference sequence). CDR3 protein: CASSSRGGQGSGEQYF. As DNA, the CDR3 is TGTGCCAGCAGCTCACGAGGGGGACAGGGGTCCGGCGAGCAGTACTTC.

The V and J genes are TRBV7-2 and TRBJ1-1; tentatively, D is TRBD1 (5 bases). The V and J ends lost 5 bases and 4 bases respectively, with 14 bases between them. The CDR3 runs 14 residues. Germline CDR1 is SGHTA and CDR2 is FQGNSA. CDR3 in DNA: TGTGCCAGCAGCCCTTTTCAGGGAGGCACTGAAGCTTTCTTT. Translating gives CASSPFQGGTEAFF.

The CDR3 bases are TGTGCCAGCAGCCGTAGCGGGAGCAATGAGCAGTTCTTC. Protein product: CASSRSGSNEQFF. This chain links TRBV7-2 with TRBJ2-1, with 9 nucleotides matching TRBD2. With V trimmed by 5 bases and J by 6 bases, 2 bases remained unmatched. This CDR3 is 13 amino acids long. Germline CDR1 and CDR2: SGHTA and FQGNSA. The whole variable domain, remainder taken from reference TRBV7-2 and TRBJ2-1, is GAGVSQSPSNKVTEKGKDVELRCDPISGHTALYWYRQSLGQGLEFLIYFQGNSAPDKSGLPSDRFSAERTGGSVSTLTIQRTQQEDSAVYLCASSRSGSNEQFFGPGTRLTVL.

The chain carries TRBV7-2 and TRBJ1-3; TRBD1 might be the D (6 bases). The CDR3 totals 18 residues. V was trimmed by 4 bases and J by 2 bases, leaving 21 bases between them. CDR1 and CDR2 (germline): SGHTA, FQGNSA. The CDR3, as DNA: TGTGCCAGCAGCTCCCGAGGTGGACAGTCTTCCCCTGGAAACACCATATATTTT. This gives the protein CASSSRGGQSSPGNTIYF.

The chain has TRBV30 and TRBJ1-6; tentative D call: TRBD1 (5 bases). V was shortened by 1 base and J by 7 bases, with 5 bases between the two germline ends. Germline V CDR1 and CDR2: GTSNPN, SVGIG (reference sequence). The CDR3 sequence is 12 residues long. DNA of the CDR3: TGTGCCTGGAGTGGACAGAATTCACCCCTCCACTTT. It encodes CAWSGQNSPLHF.

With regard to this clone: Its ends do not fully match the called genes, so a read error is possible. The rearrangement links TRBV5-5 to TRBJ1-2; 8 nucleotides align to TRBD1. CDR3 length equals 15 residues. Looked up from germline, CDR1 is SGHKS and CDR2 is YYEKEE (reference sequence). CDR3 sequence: CASSLGQATYYGYTF. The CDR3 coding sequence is TGTGCCAGCAGTTTGGGACAGGCGACATACTATGGCTACACCTTC.

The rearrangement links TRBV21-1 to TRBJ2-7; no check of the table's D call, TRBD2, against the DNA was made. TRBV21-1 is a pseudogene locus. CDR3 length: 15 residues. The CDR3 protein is CASSTLKREWYEQYF. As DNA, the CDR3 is TGTGCCAGCAGTACCCTAAAGCGGGAGTGGTACGAGCAGTACTTC.

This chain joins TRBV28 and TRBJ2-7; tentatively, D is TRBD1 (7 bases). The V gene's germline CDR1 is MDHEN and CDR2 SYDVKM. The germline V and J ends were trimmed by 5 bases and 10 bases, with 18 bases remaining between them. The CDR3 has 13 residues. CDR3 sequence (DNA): TGTGCCAGCAGTCCCCAGGGGGGCCAAATACAGTACTTC. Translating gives CASSPQGGQIQYF.

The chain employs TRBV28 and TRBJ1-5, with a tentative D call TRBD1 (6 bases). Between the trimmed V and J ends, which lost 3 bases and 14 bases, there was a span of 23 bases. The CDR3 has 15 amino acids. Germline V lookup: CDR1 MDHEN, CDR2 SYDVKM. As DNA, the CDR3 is TGTGCCAGCAGTTTTGAGGCGCCAGGGGCCCCTGGTAAGCATTTT. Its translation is CASSFEAPGAPGKHF.

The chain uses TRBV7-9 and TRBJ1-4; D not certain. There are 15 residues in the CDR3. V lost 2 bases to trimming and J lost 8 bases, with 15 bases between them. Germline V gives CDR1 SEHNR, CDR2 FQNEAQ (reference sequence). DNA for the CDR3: TGTGCCAGCAGCTTATCGGCCAGGCGTAGGGAAAAACTGTTTTTT. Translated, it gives CASSLSARRREKLFF.

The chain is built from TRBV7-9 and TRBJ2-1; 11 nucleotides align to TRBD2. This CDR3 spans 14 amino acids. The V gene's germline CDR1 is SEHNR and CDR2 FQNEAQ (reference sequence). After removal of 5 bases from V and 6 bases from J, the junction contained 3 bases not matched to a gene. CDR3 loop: CASSGSGGGNEQFF. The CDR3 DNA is TGTGCCAGCAGCGGTAGCGGGGGGGGCAATGAGCAGTTCTTC.

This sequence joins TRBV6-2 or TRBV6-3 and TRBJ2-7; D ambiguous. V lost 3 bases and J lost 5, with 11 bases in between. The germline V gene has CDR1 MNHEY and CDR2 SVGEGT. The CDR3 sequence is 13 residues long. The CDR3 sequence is CASSYLVRDEQYF. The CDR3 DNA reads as TGTGCCAGCAGTTATCTCGTCCGGGACGAGCAGTACTTC.

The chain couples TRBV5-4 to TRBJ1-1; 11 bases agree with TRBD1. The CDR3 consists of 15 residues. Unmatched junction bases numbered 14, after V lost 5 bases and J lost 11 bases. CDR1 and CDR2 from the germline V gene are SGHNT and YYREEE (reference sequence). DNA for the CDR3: TGTGCCAGCAGTTATCCGGGACAGGGGGGCACTCCGGCTTTCTTT. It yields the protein CASSYPGQGGTPAFF.

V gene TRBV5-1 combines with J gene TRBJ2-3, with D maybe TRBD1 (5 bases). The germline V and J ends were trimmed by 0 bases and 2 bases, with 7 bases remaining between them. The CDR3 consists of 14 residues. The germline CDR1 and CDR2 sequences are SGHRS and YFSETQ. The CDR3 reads CASSLGQFTDTQYF. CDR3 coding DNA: TGCGCCAGCAGCTTGGGACAGTTCACAGATACGCAGTATTTT.